A selection of T cell receptor beta chains follows, all from one sample in a study of T cells in localized non-small cell lung cancer. Assay used: immunoSEQ multiplex PCR; TCRdb lists only in-frame clones, some missing. This table holds 23,000 or so clones, approximately 90% found once. Here the sequenced sample was peripheral blood, taken before any cancer treatment. The receptors were gathered from a woman aged 35 to 70 with stage I lung adenocarcinoma. Each CDR3 is given with its conserved first and last residue. D genes are given only for firm matches. Clone sizes are given selectively: once, few, many, or a class where the clone is expanded.

>.|TRBV27|.|TRBJ1-5
CASSYKGGQPQHF
TGTGCCAGCAGTTATAAAGGGGGTCAGCCCCAGCATTTT
>.|TRBV6-6|.|TRBJ1-1
CASSPQGHTEAFF
TGTGCCAGCAGCCCCCAGGGCCACACTGAAGCTTTCTTT
>few|TRBV27|.|TRBJ1-5
CASSLGRNQPQHF
TGTGCCAGCAGTTTGGGCAGGAATCAGCCCCAGCATTTT
>once|TRBV6-5|.|TRBJ1-5
CASRPGFENDQPQHF
TGTGCCAGCAGACCAGGGTTTGAGAACGATCAGCCCCAGCATTTT
>.|TRBV2|.|TRBJ1-2
CASTQDKANYGYTF
TGTGCCAGCACCCAGGACAAAGCTAACTATGGCTACACCTTC
>.|TRBV11-2|TRBD1|TRBJ2-7
CASSLEVATGKYF
TGTGCCAGCAGCTTAGAGGTGGCGACAGGGAAGTACTTC
>.|TRBV18|.|TRBJ1-5
CASSDLGQPQHF
TGTGCCAGCTCGGACTTAGGTCAGCCCCAGCATTTT
>.|TRBV5-1|.|TRBJ1-1
CASSFTERNTEAFF
TGCGCCAGCAGCTTTACAGAGAGGAACACTGAAGCTTTCTTT
>.|TRBV5-1|.|TRBJ1-1
CASSLVSMNTEAFF
TGCGCCAGCAGCTTGGTTTCAATGAACACTGAAGCTTTCTTT
>.|TRBV14|.|TRBJ2-5
CASSQGLQTQYF
TGTGCCAGCAGCCAGGGATTACAGACCCAGTACTTC
>.|TRBV19|.|TRBJ1-5
CASTPGQGGQPQHF
TGTGCCAGTACCCCGGGGCAGGGAGGTCAGCCCCAGCATTTT
>.|TRBV4-1|.|TRBJ1-1
CASSLGPREEAFF
TGCGCCAGCAGCCTGGGCCCGAGGGAGGAAGCTTTCTTT
>.|TRBV5-1|TRBD1|TRBJ1-3
CASSSTGFPRNTIYF
TGCGCCAGCAGCTCGACAGGGTTTCCCAGAAACACCATATATTTT
>.|TRBV27|.|TRBJ2-7
CASRSLNSYEQYF
TGTGCCAGCAGGTCCTTGAACAGCTACGAGCAGTACTTC
>.|TRBV10-2|.|TRBJ2-1
CASSSGDLNEQFF
TGCGCCAGCAGTTCAGGGGATCTCAATGAGCAGTTCTTC
>.|TRBV30|TRBD2|TRBJ2-3
CAWSVAGGSDTQYF
TGTGCCTGGAGTGTAGCGGGAGGTTCAGATACGCAGTATTTT
>.|TRBV5-1|.|TRBJ2-1
CASSLGGSSYNEQFF
TGCGCCAGCAGCTTGGGGGGGAGCTCCTACAATGAGCAGTTCTTC
>.|TRBV5-1|.|TRBJ1-1
CASSPRGERTEAFF
TGCGCCAGCAGCCCCCGGGGGGAACGAACAGAAGCTTTCTTT
>.|TRBV11-2|.|TRBJ2-5
CASSPPGETQYF
TGTGCCAGCAGCCCCCCGGGGGAGACCCAGTACTTC
>.|TRBV19|TRBD1|TRBJ1-1
CASSTQQGRTEAFF
TGTGCCAGTAGTACCCAACAGGGGAGGACTGAAGCTTTCTTT
>.|TRBV4-2|.|TRBJ2-6
CASSQDLSGVGANVLTF
TGTGCCAGCAGCCAAGATTTATCAGGAGTTGGGGCCAACGTCCTGACTTTC
>.|TRBV29-1|.|TRBJ2-4
CSVMTEAKNIQYF
TGCAGCGTCATGACGGAAGCCAAAAACATTCAGTACTTC
>.|TRBV28|.|TRBJ1-2
CASSSYYGYTF
TGTGCCAGCAGTTCATACTATGGCTACACCTTC
>.|TRBV6-5|TRBD1|TRBJ1-1
CASSADRGDTEAFF
TGTGCCAGCAGTGCTGACAGGGGAGACACTGAAGCTTTCTTT
>few|TRBV5-6|TRBD1|TRBJ1-4
CASSLAPGQGPQIKLFF
TGTGCCAGCAGCTTGGCTCCAGGACAGGGACCACAAATTAAACTGTTTTTT
>.|TRBV6-5|.|TRBJ1-1
CASSPRMNTEAFF
TGTGCCAGCAGTCCCCGTATGAACACTGAAGCTTTCTTT
>.|TRBV5-1|.|TRBJ2-4
CASSFGEGRNQYF
TGCGCCAGCAGCTTTGGCGAGGGACGGAATCAGTACTTC
>.|TRBV7-6|.|TRBJ2-1
CASSLSGTRQQNEQFF
TGTGCCAGCAGCTTGTCCGGGACTCGTCAGCAAAATGAGCAGTTCTTC
>.|TRBV10-3|TRBD2|TRBJ2-1
CATRRSGRDDNEQFF
TGTGCCACCCGGAGGAGCGGGAGGGACGACAATGAGCAGTTCTTC
>.|TRBV10-1|TRBD1|TRBJ2-7
CASSEYGQGAYYEQYF
TGCGCCAGCAGTGAGTATGGACAGGGCGCCTATTACGAGCAGTACTTC
>once|TRBV19|TRBD2|TRBJ2-7
CASLPYPGGADEQYF
TGTGCCAGCCTGCCCTACCCGGGGGGGGCCGACGAGCAGTACTTC
>.|TRBV10-1|TRBD1|TRBJ1-3
CASRGQGANTIYF
TGCGCCAGCAGAGGACAGGGGGCCAACACCATATATTTT
>.|TRBV7-9|TRBD2|TRBJ2-7
CAGNPVRPGGGVYTYEQYF
TGTGCCGGGAACCCTGTCAGGCCGGGAGGAGGGGTGTACACCTACGAGCAGTACTTC
>.|TRBV18|TRBD1|TRBJ1-4
CASSPSTGDTNEKLFF
TGTGCCAGCTCACCTTCGACAGGGGATACTAATGAAAAACTGTTTTTT
>once|TRBV11-2|TRBD2|TRBJ2-7
CASSYSLAGGIYEQYF
TGTGCCAGCAGCTATTCCTTAGCGGGAGGAATCTACGAGCAGTACTTC
>.|TRBV10-3|TRBD1|TRBJ2-1
CAISADRFKQFF
TGTGCCATCAGTGCGGACAGGTTTAAGCAGTTCTTC
>.|TRBV7-9|.|TRBJ2-4
CASSLKGAKNIQYF
TGTGCCAGCAGCTTAAAAGGAGCCAAAAACATTCAGTACTTC
>.|TRBV11-2|.|TRBJ1-1
CASSLNRALNTEAFF
TGTGCCAGCAGCTTGAACAGGGCCCTGAACACTGAAGCTTTCTTT
>.|TRBV7-2|.|TRBJ1-2
CASSLQGGNYGYTF
TGTGCCAGCAGCCTACAGGGCGGTAACTATGGCTACACCTTC
>.|TRBV5-6|.|TRBJ1-6
CASSLGPGPKESPLHF
TGTGCCAGCAGTTTAGGCCCGGGCCCCAAGGAGTCACCCCTCCACTTT
>.|TRBV7-2|.|TRBJ2-7
CASSLYPTAPYEQYF
TGTGCCAGCAGCTTATACCCGACAGCCCCATACGAGCAGTACTTC
>.|TRBV28|.|TRBJ2-7
CASGGDEQYF
TGTGCCAGCGGTGGGGACGAGCAGTACTTC
>.|TRBV28|.|TRBJ2-3
CASSPAGYSTDTQYF
TGTGCCAGCAGCCCCGCGGGATACAGCACAGATACGCAGTATTTT
>.|TRBV5-4|.|TRBJ1-5
CASSPLTQQGHQPQHF
TGTGCCAGCAGCCCCTTGACGCAACAGGGCCATCAGCCCCAGCATTTT
>.|TRBV18|.|TRBJ2-5
CASSYTGTGGETQYF
TGTGCCAGCTCGTACACCGGGACTGGGGGAGAGACCCAGTACTTC
>.|TRBV7-3|TRBD2|TRBJ2-2
CASSLGFGLEGGELFF
TGTGCCAGCAGCTTGGGCTTCGGACTAGAGGGCGGGGAGCTGTTTTTT
>.|TRBV18|.|TRBJ2-5
CASRTGQETQYF
TGTGCCAGCCGGACTGGCCAAGAGACCCAGTACTTC
>.|TRBV5-4|TRBD1|TRBJ2-3
CASSLGQGRSTDTQYF
TGTGCCAGCAGCTTGGGACAGGGGAGAAGCACAGATACGCAGTATTTT
>.|TRBV6-7|.|TRBJ2-1
CASSYGKGGSSYNEQFF
TGTGCCAGCAGTTACGGGAAAGGGGGAAGCTCCTACAATGAGCAGTTCTTC
>.|TRBV28|TRBD2|TRBJ2-5
CASSFRLAGDETQYF
TGTGCCAGCAGTTTTCGGCTAGCGGGAGATGAGACCCAGTACTTC
>.|TRBV7-2|TRBD1|TRBJ1-1
CASSETGVDTEAFF
TGTGCCAGCAGCGAGACAGGGGTGGACACTGAAGCTTTCTTT
>.|TRBV10-1|.|TRBJ1-2
CASSESLLYGYTF
TGCGCCAGCAGTGAGAGCCTCCTCTATGGCTACACCTTC
>.|TRBV5-1|.|TRBJ1-4
CASSLNVGGGEKLFF
TGCGCCAGCAGCTTGAATGTGGGGGGCGGTGAAAAACTGTTTTTT
>.|TRBV18|.|TRBJ2-4
CASSLDIAKNIQYF
TGTGCCAGCTCCCTTGACATAGCCAAAAACATTCAGTACTTC